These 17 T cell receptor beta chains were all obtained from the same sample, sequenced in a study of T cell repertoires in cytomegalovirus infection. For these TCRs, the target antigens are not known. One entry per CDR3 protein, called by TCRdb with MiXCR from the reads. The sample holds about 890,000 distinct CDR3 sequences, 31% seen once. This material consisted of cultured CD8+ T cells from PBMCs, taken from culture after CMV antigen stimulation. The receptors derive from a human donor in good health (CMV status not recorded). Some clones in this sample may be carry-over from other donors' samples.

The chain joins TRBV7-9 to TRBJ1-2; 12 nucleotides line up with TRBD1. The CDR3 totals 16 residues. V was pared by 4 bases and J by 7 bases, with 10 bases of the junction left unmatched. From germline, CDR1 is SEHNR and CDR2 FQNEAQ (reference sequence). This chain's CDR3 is CASSSDRDRGRFGYTF. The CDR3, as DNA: TGTGCCAGCAGCTCGGATAGGGACAGGGGGCGATTTGGCTACACCTTC.

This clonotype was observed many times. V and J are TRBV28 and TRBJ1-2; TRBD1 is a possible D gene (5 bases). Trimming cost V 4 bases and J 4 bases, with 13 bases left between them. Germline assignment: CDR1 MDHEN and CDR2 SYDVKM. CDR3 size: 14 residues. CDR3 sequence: CASSSGFVSYGYTF. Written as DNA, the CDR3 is TGTGCCAGCAGTTCAGGGTTTGTTAGCTATGGCTACACCTTC.

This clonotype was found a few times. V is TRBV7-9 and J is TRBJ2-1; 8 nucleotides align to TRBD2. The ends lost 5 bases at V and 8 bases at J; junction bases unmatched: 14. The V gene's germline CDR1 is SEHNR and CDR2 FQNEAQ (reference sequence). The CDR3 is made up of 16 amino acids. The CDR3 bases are TGTGCCAGCAGCCTCCTCGGGGTAGCGGGGCGGGATGAGCAGTTCTTC. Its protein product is CASSLLGVAGRDEQFF.

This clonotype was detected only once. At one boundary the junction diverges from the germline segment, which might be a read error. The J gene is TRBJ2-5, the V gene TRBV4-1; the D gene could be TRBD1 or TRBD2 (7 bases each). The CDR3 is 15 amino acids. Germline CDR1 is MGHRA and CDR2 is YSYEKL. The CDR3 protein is CASNQVGGGGETQYF. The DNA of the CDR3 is TGTGCCAGCAACCAAGTGGGAGGGGGCGGGGAGACCCAGTACTTC.

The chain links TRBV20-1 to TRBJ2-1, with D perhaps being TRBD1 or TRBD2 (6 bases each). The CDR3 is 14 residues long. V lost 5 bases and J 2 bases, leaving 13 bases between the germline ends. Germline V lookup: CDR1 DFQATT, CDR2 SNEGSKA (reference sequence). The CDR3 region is CSAEGGLTYNEQFF. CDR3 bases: TGCAGTGCTGAGGGGGGACTCACCTACAATGAGCAGTTCTTC.

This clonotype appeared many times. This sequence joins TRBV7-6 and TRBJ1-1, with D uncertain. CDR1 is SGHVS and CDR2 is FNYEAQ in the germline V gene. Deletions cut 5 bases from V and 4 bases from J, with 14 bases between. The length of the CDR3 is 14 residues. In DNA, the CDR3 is TGTGCCAGCAGCGATGCAGGAGAACGCACTGAAGCTTTCTTT. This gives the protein CASSDAGERTEAFF.

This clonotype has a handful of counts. This CDR3 reads CASSAGGHGYTF. The CDR3 bases are TGTGCCAGCAGCGCAGGGGGCCATGGCTACACCTTC. The chain uses TRBV27 and TRBJ1-2; TRBD1 matches at 8 bases. CDR1 MNHEY and CDR2 SMNVEV come from the germline V gene (reference sequence). Trimming took 6 bases from V and 6 from J; bases not matched to a gene: 3. This CDR3 is 12 amino acids long.

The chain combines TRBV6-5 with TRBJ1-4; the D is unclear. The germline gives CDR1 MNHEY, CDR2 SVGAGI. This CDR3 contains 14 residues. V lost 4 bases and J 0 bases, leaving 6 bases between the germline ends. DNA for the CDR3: TGTGCCAGCAGTTTCAGAGCAACTAATGAAAAACTGTTTTTT. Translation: CASSFRATNEKLFF.

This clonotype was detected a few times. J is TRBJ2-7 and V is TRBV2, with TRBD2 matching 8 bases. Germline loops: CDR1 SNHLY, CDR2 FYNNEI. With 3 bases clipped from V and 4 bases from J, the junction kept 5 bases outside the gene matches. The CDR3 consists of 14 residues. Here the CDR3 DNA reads TGTGCCAGCAGTGACCGAAGCGGGGGATACGAGCAGTACGTC. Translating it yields CASSDRSGGYEQYV.

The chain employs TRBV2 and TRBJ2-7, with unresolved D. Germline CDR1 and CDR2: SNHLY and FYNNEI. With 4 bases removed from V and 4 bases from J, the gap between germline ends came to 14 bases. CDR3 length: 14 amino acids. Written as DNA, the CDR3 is TGTGCCAGCAGTGCAGGTCTGGCGTCGTACGAGCAGTACTTC. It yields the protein CASSAGLASYEQYF.

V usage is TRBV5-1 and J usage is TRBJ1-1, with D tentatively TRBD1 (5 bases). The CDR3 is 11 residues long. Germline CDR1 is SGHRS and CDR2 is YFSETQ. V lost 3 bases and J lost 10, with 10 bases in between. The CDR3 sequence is CASSSGHAAFF. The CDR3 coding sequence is TGCGCCAGCAGCTCCGGACACGCAGCTTTCTTT.

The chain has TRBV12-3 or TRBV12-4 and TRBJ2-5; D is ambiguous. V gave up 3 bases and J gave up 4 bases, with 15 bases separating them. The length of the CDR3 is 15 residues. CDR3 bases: TGTGCCAGCAGTTTGGGCTACCAGGCGGCAGAGACCCAGTACTTC. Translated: CASSLGYQAAETQYF.

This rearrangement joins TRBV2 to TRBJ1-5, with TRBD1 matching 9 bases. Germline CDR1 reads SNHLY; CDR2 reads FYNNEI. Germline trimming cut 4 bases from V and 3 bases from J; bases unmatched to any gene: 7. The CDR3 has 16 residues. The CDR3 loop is CASSGDREKVNQPQHF. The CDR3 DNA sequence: TGTGCCAGCAGTGGGGACAGGGAAAAGGTCAATCAGCCCCAGCATTTT.

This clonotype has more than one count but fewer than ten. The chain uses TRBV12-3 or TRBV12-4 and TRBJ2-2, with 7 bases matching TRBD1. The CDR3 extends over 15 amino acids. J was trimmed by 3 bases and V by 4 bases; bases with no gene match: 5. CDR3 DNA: TGTGCCAGCAGTTATGACAGGGCGGACACCGGGGAGCTGTTTTTT. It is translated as CASSYDRADTGELFF.

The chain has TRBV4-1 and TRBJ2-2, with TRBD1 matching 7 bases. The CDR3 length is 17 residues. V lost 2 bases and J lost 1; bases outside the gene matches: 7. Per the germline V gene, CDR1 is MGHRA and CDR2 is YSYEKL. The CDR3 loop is CASSQPTGTENTGELFF. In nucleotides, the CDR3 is TGCGCCAGCAGCCAACCAACCGGGACAGAGAACACCGGGGAGCTGTTTTTT.

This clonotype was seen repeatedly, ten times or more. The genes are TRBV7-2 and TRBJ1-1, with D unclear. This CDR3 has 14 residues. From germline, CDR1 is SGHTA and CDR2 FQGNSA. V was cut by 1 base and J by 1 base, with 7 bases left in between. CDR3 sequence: CASSLGWQNTEAFF. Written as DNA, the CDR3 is TGTGCCAGCAGCTTAGGTTGGCAGAACACTGAAGCTTTCTTT.

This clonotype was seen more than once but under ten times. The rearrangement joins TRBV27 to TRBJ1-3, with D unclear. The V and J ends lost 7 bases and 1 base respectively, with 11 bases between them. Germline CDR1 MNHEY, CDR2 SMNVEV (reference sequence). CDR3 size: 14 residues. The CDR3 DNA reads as TGTGCCAGCAAAGGTTTTGATTCTGGAAACACCATATATTTT. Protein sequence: CASKGFDSGNTIYF.